These T cell receptor beta chains were read from a single sample in a study of T cell responses to AZD1222 COVID-19 vaccine. Generated by immunoSEQ multiplex PCR, the TCRdb table keeps only in-frame clones and is missing some. The sample has 180,000 or so clones, 93% seen once. The source material was peripheral blood, sampled on day 0 of AZD1222 vaccination. The source is an adult in good health. Both conserved end residues are part of each CDR3. A D gene is named only where the DNA matches it firmly. Expanded clones get a size class; other rows say once, few or many, or leave the size out.

D gene	clone size	V gene	J gene	CDR3 protein	CDR3 DNA
NA	NA	TRBV3-1/TRBV3-2	TRBJ1-4	CASSHPYATGTLREKLFF	TGTGCCAGCAGCCACCCATACGCAACAGGGACTCTTAGGGAAAAACTGTTTTTT
NA	NA	TRBV2	TRBJ2-2	CASGWDLALGGELFF	TGTGCCAGCGGGTGGGACCTCGCCCTCGGGGGGGAGCTGTTTTTT
NA	few	TRBV7-9	TRBJ1-1	CASSPWDGYTEAFF	TGTGCCAGCAGCCCATGGGACGGATACACTGAAGCTTTCTTT
TRBD2	NA	TRBV5-4	TRBJ2-7	CASSLFRLGLAGSYEQYF	TGTGCCAGCAGCTTGTTTCGATTAGGGCTAGCGGGGAGCTACGAGCAGTACTTC
NA	NA	TRBV5-4	TRBJ2-7	CASSREVSRYEQYF	TGTGCCAGCAGCCGAGAAGTATCCCGCTACGAGCAGTACTTC
TRBD1	NA	TRBV5-5	TRBJ2-5	CASSRDRIQETQYF	TGTGCCAGCAGCCGGGACAGGATACAAGAGACCCAGTACTTC
NA	NA	TRBV19	TRBJ1-2	CASSIGQLYGQPYGYTF	TGTGCCAGTAGTATAGGCCAACTCTACGGACAGCCCTATGGCTACACCTTC
NA	NA	TRBV6-5	TRBJ1-4	CASSYGAVNEKLFF	TGTGCCAGCAGTTACGGTGCGGTTAATGAAAAACTGTTTTTT
NA	NA	TRBV27	TRBJ1-2	CASSNGPTTRGYTF	TGTGCCAGCAGCAATGGGCCGACGACAAGGGGCTACACCTTC
TRBD1	NA	TRBV28	TRBJ1-2	CASRGGTGVYGYTF	TGTGCCAGCAGGGGTGGCACAGGGGTCTATGGCTACACCTTC
NA	NA	TRBV6-6	TRBJ1-1	CASSSPVGNTEAFF	TGTGCCAGCAGTTCCCCAGTAGGGAACACTGAAGCTTTCTTT
NA	NA	TRBV5-8	TRBJ1-2	CASSSGRGGYTF	TGTGCCAGCAGCTCCGGACGGGGGGGCTACACCTTC
NA	once	TRBV5-5	TRBJ2-7	CASSLAGRRRQDEQYF	TGTGCCAGCAGCTTGGCCGGGAGAAGGAGACAGGACGAGCAGTACTTC
NA	NA	TRBV27	TRBJ1-1	CASTSSGELFF	TGTGCCAGCACTTCCTCTGGCGAGCTTTTCTTT
NA	NA	TRBV4-1	TRBJ2-7	CASSQGPYGAAVPTEQYF	TGCGCCAGCAGCCAGGGCCCCTATGGAGCGGCTGTTCCGACCGAGCAGTACTTC
TRBD1	NA	TRBV7-8	TRBJ2-3	CASSTDRGADTQYF	TGTGCCAGCAGCACGGACAGGGGGGCAGATACGCAGTATTTT
NA	NA	TRBV3-1/TRBV3-2	TRBJ2-1	CASSQVDYNEQFF	TGTGCCAGCAGCCAAGTAGACTACAATGAGCAGTTCTTC
NA	NA	TRBV6-5	TRBJ2-2	CATGSAGTGELFF	TGTGCCACGGGGTCCGCTGGGACCGGGGAGCTGTTTTTT
NA	NA	TRBV3-1/TRBV3-2	TRBJ1-1	CASSQREARRAFF	TGTGCCAGCAGCCAACGAGAGGCGAGAAGGGCTTTCTTT
NA	once	TRBV5-1	TRBJ1-1	CASSRSTTANTEAFF	TGCGCCAGCAGCAGATCTACGACAGCGAACACTGAAGCTTTCTTT